This T cell receptor (beta chain) stems from a study of blood T cell repertoires in COVID-19. Study summary: Collection of acute and convalescent COVID-19 samples took place in the United States, Italy and Spain.

This clone was observed a few times. The CDR3 is 13 amino acids. V lost 2 bases, J lost 11 bases, and 13 bases lay in between. CDR1 and CDR2 from the germline V gene are SGHTA and FQGTGA. Authors' data handling: For nucleated cells, counts were estimated from reference gene primer amplification. Method: immunoSEQ multiplex PCR; TCRdb's copy keeps in-frame clones and lacks some. From that table come the V and J calls and clone size; the DNA was used to work out D and trimming. The table includes about 230,000 clones, under 90% detected once. This sequence originates from a woman older than 75 with active or convalescent COVID-19. The sample was peripheral blood. The rearrangement uses TRBV7-3 and TRBJ1-5, with D possibly TRBD1 on 6 matching bases. As DNA, the CDR3 is TGTGCCAGCAGCTTAGGACAGCTGCGGACCCAGCATTTT. Translating gives CASSLGQLRTQHF. The entire variable domain, with the rest obtained from reference TRBV7-3 and TRBJ1-5, is as follows: GAGVSQTPSNKVTEKGKYVELRCDPISGHTALYWYRQSLGQGPEFLIYFQGTGAADDSGLPNDRFFAVRPEGSVSTLKIQRTERGDSAVYLCASSLGQLRTQHFGDGTRLSIL.